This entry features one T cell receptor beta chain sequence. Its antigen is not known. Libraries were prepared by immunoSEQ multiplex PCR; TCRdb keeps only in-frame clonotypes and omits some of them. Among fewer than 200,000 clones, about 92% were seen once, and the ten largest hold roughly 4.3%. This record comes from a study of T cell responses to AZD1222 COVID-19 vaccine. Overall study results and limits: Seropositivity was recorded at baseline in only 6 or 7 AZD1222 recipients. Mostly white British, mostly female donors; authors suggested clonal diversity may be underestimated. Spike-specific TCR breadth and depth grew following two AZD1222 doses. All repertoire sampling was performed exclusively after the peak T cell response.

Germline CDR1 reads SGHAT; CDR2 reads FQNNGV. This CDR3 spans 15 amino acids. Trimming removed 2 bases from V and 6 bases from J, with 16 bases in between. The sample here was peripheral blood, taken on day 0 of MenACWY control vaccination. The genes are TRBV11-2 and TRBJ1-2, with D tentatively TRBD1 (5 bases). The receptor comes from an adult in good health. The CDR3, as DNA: TGTGCCAGCAGCTTAACAGGCTCCATATCCCATGGCTACACCTTC. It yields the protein CASSLTGSISHGYTF.